This TCR beta chain was found in a study of blood T cell repertoires in COVID-19. Measured with immunoSEQ multiplex PCR; TCRdb has only the in-frame clones, and not every one. Of some 270,000 clones listed, approximately 85% are singletons. Germline CDR1 and CDR2: KGHSH and LQKENI. The CDR3 covers 12 residues. As to this clone: Mismatch with germline at one junction end may stem from a read error.

This sequence originates from a woman in her seventies with acute or convalescent COVID-19. The sequenced material came from peripheral blood. This chain links TRBV18 with TRBJ2-7; perhaps TRBD1 as D (6 bases). CDR3 bases: TGTGCCAGCTCAGGAAACAGGGAAGGCTGGTTCTTC. Its translation is CASSGNREGWFF.